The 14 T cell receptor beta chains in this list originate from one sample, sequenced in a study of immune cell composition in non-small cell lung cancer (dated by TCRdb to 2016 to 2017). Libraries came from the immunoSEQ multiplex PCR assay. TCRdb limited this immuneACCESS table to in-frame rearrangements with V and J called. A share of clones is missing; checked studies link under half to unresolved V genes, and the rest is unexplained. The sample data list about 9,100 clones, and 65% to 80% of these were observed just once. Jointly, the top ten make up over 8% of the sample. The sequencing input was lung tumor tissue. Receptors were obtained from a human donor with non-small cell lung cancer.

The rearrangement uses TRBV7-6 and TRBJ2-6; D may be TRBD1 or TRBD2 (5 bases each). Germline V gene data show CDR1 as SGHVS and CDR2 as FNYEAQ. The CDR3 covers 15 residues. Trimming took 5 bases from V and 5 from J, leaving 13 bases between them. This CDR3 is CASSLGPARANVLTF. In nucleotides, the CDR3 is TGTGCCAGCAGCCTGGGACCCGCCCGGGCCAACGTCCTGACTTTC.

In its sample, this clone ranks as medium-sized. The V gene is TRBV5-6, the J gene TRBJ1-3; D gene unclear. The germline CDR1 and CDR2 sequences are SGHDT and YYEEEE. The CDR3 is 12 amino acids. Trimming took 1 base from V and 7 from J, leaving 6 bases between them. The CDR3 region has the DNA TGTGCCAGCAGCTTGTTTCGCAACACCATATATTTT. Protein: CASSLFRNTIYF.

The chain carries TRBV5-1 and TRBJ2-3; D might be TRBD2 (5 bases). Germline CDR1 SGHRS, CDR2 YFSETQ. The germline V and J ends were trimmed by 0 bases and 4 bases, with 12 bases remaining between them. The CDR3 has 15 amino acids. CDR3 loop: CASSLESPRADTQYF. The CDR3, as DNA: TGCGCCAGCAGCTTGGAAAGCCCGAGGGCAGATACGCAGTATTTT. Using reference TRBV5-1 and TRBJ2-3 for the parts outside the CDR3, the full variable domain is KAGVTQTPRYLIKTRGQQVTLSCSPISGHRSVSWYQQTPGQGLQFLFEYFSETQRNKGNFPGRFSGRQFSNSRSEMNVSTLELGDSALYLCASSLESPRADTQYFGPGTRLTVL.

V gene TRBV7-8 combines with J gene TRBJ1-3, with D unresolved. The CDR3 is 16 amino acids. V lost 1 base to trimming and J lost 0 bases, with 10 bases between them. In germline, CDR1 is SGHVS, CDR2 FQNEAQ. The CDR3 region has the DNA TGTGCCAGCAGCTTAGGGGGTCAACTCTCTGGAAACACCATATATTTT. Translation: CASSLGGQLSGNTIYF.

CDR3: CASSGRTAGKETQYF. CDR3 bases: TGTGCCAGCAGCGGCCGGACAGCAGGAAAGGAGACCCAGTACTTC. J is TRBJ2-5 and V is TRBV11-2, with D possibly matching TRBD1 (6 bases). V lost 5 bases, J lost 5 bases, and 18 bases lay in between. CDR3 length: 15 residues. Germline V CDR1 and CDR2: SGHAT, FQNNGV.

The CDR3 here is CAWASSGGKTQYF. For the CDR3, the DNA is TGTGCCTGGGCCTCTAGCGGGGGAAAGACCCAGTACTTC. V and J are TRBV30 and TRBJ2-5; 10 nucleotides align to TRBD2. There are 13 residues in the CDR3. Germline CDR1 reads GTSNPN; CDR2 reads SVGIG (reference sequence). Trimming took 5 bases from V and 6 from J; bases not matched to a gene: 6.

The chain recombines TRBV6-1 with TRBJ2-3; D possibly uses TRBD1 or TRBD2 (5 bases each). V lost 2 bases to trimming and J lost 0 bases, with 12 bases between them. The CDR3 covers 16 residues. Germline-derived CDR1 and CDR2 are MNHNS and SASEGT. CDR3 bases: TGTGCCAGCAGTGAATTGACTTGGGGGAGCACAGATACGCAGTATTTT. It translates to CASSELTWGSTDTQYF.

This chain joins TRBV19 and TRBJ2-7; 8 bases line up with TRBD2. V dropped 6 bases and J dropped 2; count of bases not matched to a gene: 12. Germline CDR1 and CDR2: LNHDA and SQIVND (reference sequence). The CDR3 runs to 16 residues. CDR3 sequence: CASRRSGDSGAYEQYF. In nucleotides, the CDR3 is TGTGCCAGTAGAAGATCCGGGGATAGCGGGGCCTACGAGCAGTACTTC.

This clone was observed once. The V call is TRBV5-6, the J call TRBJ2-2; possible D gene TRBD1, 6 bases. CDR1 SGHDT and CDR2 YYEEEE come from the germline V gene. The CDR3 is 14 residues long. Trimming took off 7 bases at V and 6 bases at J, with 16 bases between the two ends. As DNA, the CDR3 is TGTGCCAGCCGCCGGTTGGGGGCGGCCGGGGAGCTGTTTTTT. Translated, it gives CASRRLGAAGELFF.

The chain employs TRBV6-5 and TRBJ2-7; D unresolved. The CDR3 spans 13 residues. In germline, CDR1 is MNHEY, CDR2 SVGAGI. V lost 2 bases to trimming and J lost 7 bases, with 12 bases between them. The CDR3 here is CASSYGVLREQYF. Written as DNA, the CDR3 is TGTGCCAGCAGTTACGGGGTTCTCCGGGAGCAGTACTTC.

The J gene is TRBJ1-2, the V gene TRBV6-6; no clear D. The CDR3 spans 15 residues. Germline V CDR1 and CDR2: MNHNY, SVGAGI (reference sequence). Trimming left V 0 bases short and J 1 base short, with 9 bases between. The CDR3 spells CASSYSRSRNYGYTF. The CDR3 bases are TGTGCCAGCAGTTACTCGAGGTCGCGTAACTATGGCTACACCTTC.

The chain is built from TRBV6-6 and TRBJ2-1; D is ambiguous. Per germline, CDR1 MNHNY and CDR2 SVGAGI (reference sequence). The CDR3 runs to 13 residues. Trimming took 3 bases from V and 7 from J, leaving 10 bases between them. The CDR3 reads CASSYSMANEQFF. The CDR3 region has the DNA TGTGCCAGCAGTTATTCTATGGCGAATGAGCAGTTCTTC.

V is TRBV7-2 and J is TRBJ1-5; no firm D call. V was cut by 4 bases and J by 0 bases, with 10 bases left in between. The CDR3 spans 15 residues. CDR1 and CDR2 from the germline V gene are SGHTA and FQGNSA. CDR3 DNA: TGTGCCAGCAGCTCCTTCCGCAATAGCAATCAGCCCCAGCATTTT. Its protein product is CASSSFRNSNQPQHF.

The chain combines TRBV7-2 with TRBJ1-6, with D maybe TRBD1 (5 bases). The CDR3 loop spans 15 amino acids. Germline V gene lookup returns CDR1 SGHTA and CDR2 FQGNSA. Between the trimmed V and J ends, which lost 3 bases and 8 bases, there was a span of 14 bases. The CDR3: CASSFLLGGDSPLHF. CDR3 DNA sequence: TGTGCCAGCAGCTTCCTGCTGGGGGGTGATTCACCCCTCCACTTT. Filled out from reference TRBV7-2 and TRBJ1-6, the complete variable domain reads GAGVSQSPSNKVTEKGKDVELRCDPISGHTALYWYRQSLGQGLEFLIYFQGNSAPDKSGLPSDRFSAERTGGSVSTLTIQRTQQEDSAVYLCASSFLLGGDSPLHFGNGTRLTVT.